This TCR beta chain appears in the sequencing data of a study of CD8+CD57+ T cells in acquired aplastic anemia. The template used for profiling TCR beta VDJ and CDR3 was genomic DNA. One entry per CDR3 protein, called by TCRdb with MiXCR from the reads. The sample records hundreds of thousands of distinct CDR3 sequences, 47% being singletons. Individuals selected for sequencing had exhibited CD8+CD57+ cell expansion on flow cytometry. Trimming cost V 4 bases and J 10 bases, with 17 bases left between them. This CDR3 contains 13 residues. Germline loops: CDR1 SGHRS, CDR2 YFSETQ. The material sequenced was sorted CD4+, CD8+, or CD8+CD57+ T cells (not recorded which) from PBMCs. The chain uses TRBV5-1 and TRBJ1-2; perhaps TRBD1 as D (6 bases). This TCR was sampled from a human donor with aplastic anemia. In DNA form, the CDR3 reads TGCGCCAGCAGCCCGGGGGGCATCAGATCCTACACCTTC. It yields the protein CASSPGGIRSYTF.